Below, one T cell receptor (beta chain) is given with its context. The antigen is unknown. The data originate from a study of monozygotic twins with cystic fibrosis. Study outcomes and limitations: Low clonality (median roughly 0.0099) suggested a mostly naive repertoire. Monozygotic CF twin pairs shared significantly more nucleotide-identical clonotypes than unrelated CF individuals did.

The CDR3 has 14 residues. V was trimmed by 3 bases and J by 5 bases, leaving 13 bases between them. Germline assignment: CDR1 LNHDA and CDR2 SQIVND (reference sequence). The protocol was immunoSEQ multiplex PCR, while the TCRdb copy is restricted to in-frame clones and leaves out a portion. The sample lists roughly 20,000 clones; approximately 96% were seen once. This TCR was sampled from a woman aged 25 to 39 with cystic fibrosis. The chain couples TRBV19 to TRBJ1-2, with D possibly being TRBD1 (5 bases). The sequenced material came from blood. DNA of the CDR3: TGTGCCAGTAGTATCCTAAACGGACAATATGGCTACACCTTC. Its protein product is CASSILNGQYGYTF.